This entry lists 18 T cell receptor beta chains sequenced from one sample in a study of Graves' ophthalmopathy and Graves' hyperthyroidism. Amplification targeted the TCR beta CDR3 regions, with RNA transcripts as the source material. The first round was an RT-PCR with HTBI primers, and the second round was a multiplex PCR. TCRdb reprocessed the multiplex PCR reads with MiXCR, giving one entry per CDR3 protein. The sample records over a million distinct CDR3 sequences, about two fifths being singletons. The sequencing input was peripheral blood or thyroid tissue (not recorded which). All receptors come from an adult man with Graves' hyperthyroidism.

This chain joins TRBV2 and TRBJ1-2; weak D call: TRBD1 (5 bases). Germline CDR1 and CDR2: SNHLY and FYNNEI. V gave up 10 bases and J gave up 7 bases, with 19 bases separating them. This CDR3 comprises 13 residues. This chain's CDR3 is CATPSAGQGGYTF. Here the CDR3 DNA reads TGTGCCACCCCGTCGGCAGGGCAAGGTGGCTACACCTTC.

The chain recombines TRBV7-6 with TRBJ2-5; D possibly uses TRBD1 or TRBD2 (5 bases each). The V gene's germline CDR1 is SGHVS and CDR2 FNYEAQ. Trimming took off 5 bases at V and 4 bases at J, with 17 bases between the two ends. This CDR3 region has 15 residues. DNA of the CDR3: TGTGCCAGCAGCGCCCCCCGAGGGGTAGGAGAGACCCAGTACTTC. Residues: CASSAPRGVGETQYF.

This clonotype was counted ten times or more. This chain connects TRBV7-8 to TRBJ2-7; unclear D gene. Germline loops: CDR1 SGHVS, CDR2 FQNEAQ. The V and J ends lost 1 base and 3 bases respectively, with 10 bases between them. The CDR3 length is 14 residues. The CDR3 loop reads CASSLVSGSYEQYF. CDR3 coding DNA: TGTGCCAGCAGCTTAGTGTCGGGCAGCTACGAGCAGTACTTC.

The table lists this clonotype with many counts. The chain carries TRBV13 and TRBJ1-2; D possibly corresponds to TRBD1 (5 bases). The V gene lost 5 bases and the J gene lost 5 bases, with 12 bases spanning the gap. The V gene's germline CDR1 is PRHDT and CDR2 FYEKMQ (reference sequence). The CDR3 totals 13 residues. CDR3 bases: TGTGCCAGCAGCCCGCCGACAGAATATGGCTACACCTTC. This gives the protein CASSPPTEYGYTF.

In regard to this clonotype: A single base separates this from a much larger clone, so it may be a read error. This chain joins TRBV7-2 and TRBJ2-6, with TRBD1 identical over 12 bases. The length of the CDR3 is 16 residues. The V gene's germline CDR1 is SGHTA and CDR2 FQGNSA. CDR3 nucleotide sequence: TGTGCCAGCAGCCCCCATCCCGGGACAGGGGGCAACGAGCAGTCCTTC. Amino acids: CASSPHPGTGGNEQSF.

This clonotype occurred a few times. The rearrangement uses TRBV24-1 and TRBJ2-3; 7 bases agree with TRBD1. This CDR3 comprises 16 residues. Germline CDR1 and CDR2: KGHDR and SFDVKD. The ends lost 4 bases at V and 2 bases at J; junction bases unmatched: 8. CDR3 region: CATSDIRDSYTDTQYF. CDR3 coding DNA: TGTGCCACCAGTGACATCCGGGACAGCTACACAGATACGCAGTATTTT.

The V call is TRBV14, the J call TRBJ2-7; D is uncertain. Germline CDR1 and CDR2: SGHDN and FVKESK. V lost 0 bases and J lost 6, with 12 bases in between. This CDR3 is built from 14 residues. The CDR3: CASSQEPGWGEQYF. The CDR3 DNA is TGTGCCAGCAGCCAAGAACCAGGTTGGGGCGAGCAGTACTTC.

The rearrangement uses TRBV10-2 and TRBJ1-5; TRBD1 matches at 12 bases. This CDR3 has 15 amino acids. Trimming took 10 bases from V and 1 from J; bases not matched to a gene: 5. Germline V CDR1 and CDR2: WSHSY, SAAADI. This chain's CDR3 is CATGQGAMSNQPQHF. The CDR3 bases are TGCGCCACGGGACAGGGGGCGATGAGCAATCAGCCCCAGCATTTT.

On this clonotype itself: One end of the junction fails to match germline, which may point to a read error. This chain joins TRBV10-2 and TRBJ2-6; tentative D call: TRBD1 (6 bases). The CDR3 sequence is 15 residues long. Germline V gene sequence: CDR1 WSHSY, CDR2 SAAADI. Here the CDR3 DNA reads TGTGCCAGCAGGGGAGATTGGGCTGGGGCCAACGTCCTGACTTTC. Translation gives CASRGDWAGANVLTF.

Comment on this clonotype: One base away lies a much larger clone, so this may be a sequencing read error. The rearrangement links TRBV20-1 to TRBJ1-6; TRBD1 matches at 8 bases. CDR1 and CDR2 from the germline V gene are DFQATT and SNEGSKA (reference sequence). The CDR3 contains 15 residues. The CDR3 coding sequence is TGCAGTGCTAGAGAGTCAGGACAGGGCAATTCACCCCTCCTCTTT. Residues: CSARESGQGNSPLLF.

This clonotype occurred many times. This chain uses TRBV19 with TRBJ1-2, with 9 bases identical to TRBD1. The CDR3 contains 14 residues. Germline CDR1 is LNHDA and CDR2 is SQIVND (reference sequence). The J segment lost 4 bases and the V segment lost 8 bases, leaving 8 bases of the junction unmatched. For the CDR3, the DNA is TGTGCCAGTCGAACCCGGGACAGGGCCTATGGCTACACCTTC. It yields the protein CASRTRDRAYGYTF.

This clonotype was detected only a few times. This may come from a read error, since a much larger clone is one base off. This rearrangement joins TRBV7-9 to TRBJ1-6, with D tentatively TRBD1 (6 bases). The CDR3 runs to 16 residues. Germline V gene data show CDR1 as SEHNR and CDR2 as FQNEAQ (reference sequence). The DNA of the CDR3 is TGTGCCAGCAGCTTAGTGGACAGATCATATAATTCACCCCCCCACTTT. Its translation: CASSLVDRSYNSPPHF.

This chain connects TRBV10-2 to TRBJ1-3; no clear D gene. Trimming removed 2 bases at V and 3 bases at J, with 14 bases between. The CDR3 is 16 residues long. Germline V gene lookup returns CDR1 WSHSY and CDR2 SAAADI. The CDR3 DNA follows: TGCGCCAGCAGTGAGCCGCCCGGACTGGGTGGAAACACCATATATTTT. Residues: CASSEPPGLGGNTIYF.

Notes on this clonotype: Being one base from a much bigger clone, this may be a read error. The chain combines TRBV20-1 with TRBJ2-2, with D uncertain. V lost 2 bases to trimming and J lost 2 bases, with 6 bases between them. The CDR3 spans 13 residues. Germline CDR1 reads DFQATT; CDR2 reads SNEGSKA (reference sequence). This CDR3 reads CSARSVNTGELFF. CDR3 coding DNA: TGCAGTGCTAGATCGGTTAACACCGGGGAGCTGTTTTTT.

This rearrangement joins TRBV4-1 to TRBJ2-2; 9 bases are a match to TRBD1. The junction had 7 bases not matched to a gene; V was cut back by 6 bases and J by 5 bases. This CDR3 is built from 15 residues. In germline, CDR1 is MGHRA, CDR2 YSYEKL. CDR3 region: CASRMGQGGTGELFF. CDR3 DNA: TGCGCCAGCAGGATGGGACAGGGAGGGACCGGGGAGCTGTTTTTT.

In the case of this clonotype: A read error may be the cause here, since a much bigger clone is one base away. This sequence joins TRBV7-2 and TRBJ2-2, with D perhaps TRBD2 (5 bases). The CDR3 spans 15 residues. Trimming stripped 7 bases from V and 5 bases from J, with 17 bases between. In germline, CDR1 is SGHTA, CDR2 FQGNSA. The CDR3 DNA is TGTGCCAGCAACTTGGATAGTCGCGGGACCGGGGAGCTGTTTTTT. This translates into CASNLDSRGTGELFF.

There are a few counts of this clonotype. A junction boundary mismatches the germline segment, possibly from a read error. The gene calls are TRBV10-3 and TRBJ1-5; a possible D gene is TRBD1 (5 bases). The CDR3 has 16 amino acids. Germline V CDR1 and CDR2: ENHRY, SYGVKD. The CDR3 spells CASSYRRQYSNQPQHF. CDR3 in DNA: TGTGCCAGCAGTTACCGGAGACAGTATAGCAATCAGCCCCAGCATTTT.

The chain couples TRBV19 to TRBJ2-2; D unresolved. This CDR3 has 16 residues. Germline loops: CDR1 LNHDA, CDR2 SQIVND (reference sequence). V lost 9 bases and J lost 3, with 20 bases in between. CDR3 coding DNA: TGTGCCAGCAGTTTATGGGCAGCCGCGGACACCGGGGAGCTGTTTTTT. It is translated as CASSLWAAADTGELFF.